The TCR beta chain under discussion was sequenced for a study of T-cell memory formation after mild COVID-19. Study observations and caveats: Later expanders leaned CD4+, whereas clones that contracted between day 15 and 85 were balanced CD4/CD8.

Trimming shortened V by 4 bases and J by 2 bases, and 9 bases separated the two germline ends. The germline gives CDR1 SGHNT, CDR2 YYREEE (reference sequence). This CDR3 is 13 amino acids long. This clonotype was seen just once. Its specificity is unknown. TCRdb redid the calling of the 5' RACE reads with MiXCR, one entry per CDR3 protein. The data hold around 390,000 distinct CDR3 sequences, with about 15% observed a single time. The chain recombines TRBV5-4 with TRBJ2-5; tentative D call: TRBD2 (5 bases). This receptor was identified in a man between 18 and 29 years old who had mild COVID-19 (a few samples of this study predate the infection). Cell type and time point are not known. Source material: PBMCs or a T cell subset sorted from them (not recorded which). The CDR3 DNA reads TGTGCCAGCAGCGCCGGGGAGCAAGAGACCCAGTACTTC. Translated: CASSAGEQETQYF.